The clone carrying this T cell receptor beta chain has only one observation. Its antigen is unknown. V lost 5 bases and J 8 bases, leaving 18 bases between the germline ends. The CDR3 spans 14 residues. This sample was included in a study of post-analysis software for immune sequencing data. Study-wide results and caveats: Samples from a shared batch, those prepared together, strongly co-clustered by F measure. Controls had lower frequencies than patients of about 5 TRBV segments, which included TRBV5-6, TRBV5-1 and TRBV20-1. Those with multiple sclerosis, the patient group, showed significantly lower normalized Chao1 diversity than controls.

Libraries were made from TCR beta cDNA, and they carried unique molecular identifiers. Via MiXCR, TCRdb re-called the PCR reads, giving one row per CDR3 protein. The table lists 820,000 or so distinct CDR3 sequences, roughly 58% of them singletons. This receptor was identified in a girl aged 5-17 years with multiple sclerosis. The chain carries TRBV12-3 or TRBV12-4 and TRBJ1-2; a weak D match, TRBD1 (5 bases). Sequenced material: blood. The CDR3 nucleotides are TGTGCCAGCAGTACCGAACAGGTACTCGGGGGCTACACCTTC. This encodes CASSTEQVLGGYTF.